This T cell receptor beta chain was captured in a study of blood T cell repertoires in COVID-19. Across the whole study: There were acute and convalescent COVID-19 samples, and they came from the United States, Italy and Spain.

Original analysis: Nucleated cell number was recorded as an estimate derived from reference gene primer amplification. The table came from immunoSEQ multiplex PCR; TCRdb's copy has only in-frame clones and leaves some out. For V, J and clone size, that table is used; D and trimming come from the DNA. Here the sample spans roughly 280,000 clones, roughly 90% being singletons. Deletions cut 4 bases from V and 3 bases from J, with 12 bases between. The CDR3 loop spans 13 amino acids. From germline, CDR1 is SQVTM and CDR2 ANQGSEA. The genes are TRBV29-1 and TRBJ1-2; no reliable D call. This clonotype was obtained from a woman aged 55-75 years who had recovered from COVID-19. The sample taken for sequencing was PBMCs or T cells enriched from blood (not recorded which). The CDR3 DNA reads as TGCAGCGTTGTCCCGGTGGCGGACTATGGCTACACCTTC. Encoded protein: CSVVPVADYGYTF.